Below are 25 T cell receptor beta chains sequenced from a single sample in a study of tumor T cells in aggressive B-cell lymphoma. TCRdb keeps only in-frame clones here, not all; method: immunoSEQ multiplex PCR. The table has roughly 9,900 clones, 85% seen once. The source material was tumor tissue. The receptor source for this set is an adult with diffuse large B cell lymphoma.

Note on this clone: At one boundary the junction diverges from the germline segment, which might be a read error. The genes are TRBV5-4 and TRBJ1-1; TRBD1 aligns across 8 bases. Germline V lookup: CDR1 SGHNT, CDR2 YYREEE (reference sequence). This CDR3 is 15 amino acids long. The DNA for the CDR3 is TGTGCCAGCAGCGGCAGGGGGCTCGTATATACTGAAGTTTTCTTT. Encoded protein: CASSGRGLVYTEVFF. Complete variable domain (other parts from reference TRBV5-4 and TRBJ1-1): ETGVTQSPTHLIKTRGQQVTLRCSSQSGHNTVSWYQQALGQGPQFIFQYYREEENGRGNFPPRFSGLQFPNYSSELNVNALELDDSALYLCASSGRGLVYTEVFFGQGTRLTVV.

This chain links TRBV19 with TRBJ2-5; TRBD1 is a possible D gene (6 bases). The J call may be in error: the DNA end matches TRBJ2-7 better. CDR1 is LNHDA, CDR2 SQIVND, per germline (reference sequence). CDR3 length: 16 amino acids. For the CDR3, the DNA is TGTGCCAGTAGACCCGTGGGGACAAGTACCCCGTACGAGCAGTACTTC. Protein sequence: CASRPVGTSTPYEQYF.

V usage is TRBV7-2 and J usage is TRBJ1-1, with D perhaps matching TRBD1 (5 bases). V lost 6 bases, J lost 1 base, and 12 bases lay in between. From germline, CDR1 is SGHTA and CDR2 FQGNSA. The CDR3 contains 14 residues. CDR3 amino acids: CASSRQGGNTEAFF. The DNA for the CDR3 is TGTGCCAGCAGTCGTCAGGGTGGGAACACTGAAGCTTTCTTT.

This chain connects TRBV5-6 to TRBJ2-4, with 8 positions matching TRBD2. Trimming removed 1 base from V and 2 bases from J; junction bases left unmatched: 8. CDR1 is SGHDT and CDR2 is YYEEEE in the germline V gene. The CDR3 contains 17 residues. For the CDR3, the DNA is TGTGCCAGCAGCTTGCAGGTTAGCGGGGCATCCAAAAACATTCAGTACTTC. Amino acid sequence: CASSLQVSGASKNIQYF.

The rearrangement joins TRBV18 to TRBJ2-3, with 8 bases lining up with TRBD2. Germline values: CDR1 KGHSH, CDR2 LQKENI. The CDR3 runs 18 residues. V gave up 3 bases and J gave up 4 bases; unmatched junction bases: 15. The CDR3 DNA is TGTGCCAGCTCACCCCCCGGGACTAGGGATAGGAAGTCAGATACGCAGTATTTT. Its protein is CASSPPGTRDRKSDTQYF.

Worth noting for this clone: Germline and junction disagree at one end, which may indicate a read error. The rearrangement links TRBV2 to TRBJ2-7; 7 nucleotides line up with TRBD1. The CDR3 runs to 13 residues. Germline V gene sequence: CDR1 SNHLY, CDR2 FYNNEI. The CDR3: CASSKTGTLGLNF. CDR3 nucleotide sequence: TGTGCCAGCAGTAAGACAGGGACGCTAGGACTCAACTTC.

The chain joins TRBV30 to TRBJ1-1; D uncertain. V lost 1 base and J lost 0, with 9 bases in between. CDR3 length: 14 amino acids. Germline V CDR1 and CDR2: GTSNPN, SVGIG (reference sequence). The CDR3 DNA is TGTGCCTGGAGTGCAGAACGTATGAACACTGAAGCTTTCTTT. Translated: CAWSAERMNTEAFF.

The genes are TRBV28 and TRBJ2-4; D might be TRBD1 (6 bases). CDR1 is MDHEN, CDR2 SYDVKM, per germline. CDR3 length: 19 amino acids. The V end lost 11 bases, the J end lost 0 bases, and 29 bases lay between the germline ends. This chain's CDR3 is CAVSSLGTLGHLAKNIQYF. CDR3 coding DNA: TGTGCCGTCAGCAGTTTGGGAACTTTGGGACACTTAGCCAAAAACATTCAGTACTTC.

The chain employs TRBV6-5 and TRBJ1-4; D uncertain. Germline V CDR1 and CDR2: MNHEY, SVGAGI. The CDR3 is 15 residues long. V lost 0 bases, J lost 3 bases, and 8 bases lay in between. This CDR3 reads CASSYSSRANEKLFF. The DNA of the CDR3 is TGTGCCAGCAGTTACTCGAGTCGGGCTAATGAAAAACTGTTTTTT.

V usage is TRBV2 and J usage is TRBJ1-1; D is ambiguous. The CDR3 is 15 amino acids. Germline V gene sequence: CDR1 SNHLY, CDR2 FYNNEI. The V and J ends lost 2 bases and 0 bases respectively, with 10 bases between them. CDR3 in amino acids: CASSEHERMNTEAFF. CDR3 sequence (DNA): TGTGCCAGCAGTGAACACGAGAGAATGAACACTGAAGCTTTCTTT.

This chain connects TRBV30 to TRBJ2-7, with 8 bases that match TRBD1. The V gene end was trimmed by 8 bases and the J gene end by 2 bases; junction bases not matched to a gene: 2. The germline gives CDR1 GTSNPN, CDR2 SVGIG (reference sequence). The CDR3 totals 11 residues. The CDR3 here is CAGDRPYEQYF. CDR3 bases: TGTGCCGGGGACAGGCCCTACGAGCAGTACTTC. Variable domain in full (rest from reference TRBV30 and TRBJ2-7): SQTIHQWPATLVQPVGSPLSLECTVEGTSNPNLYWYRQAAGRGLQLLFYSVGIGQISSEVPQNLSASRPQDRQFILSSKKLLLSDSGFYLCAGDRPYEQYFGPGTRLTVT.

The DNA for the CDR3 is TGTGCCAGCAGTGGTCAGGGCACCCGGGCCTACGAGCAGTACTTC. Its protein product is CASSGQGTRAYEQYF. V and J are TRBV6-6 and TRBJ2-7; a weak D match, TRBD1 (5 bases). The CDR3 spans 15 residues. The germline V gene has CDR1 MNHNY and CDR2 SVGAGI (reference sequence). With 5 bases removed from V and 2 bases from J, the gap between germline ends came to 16 bases.

The CDR3 here is CASSFYQNYGYTF. The CDR3 bases are TGTGCCAGCAGTTTTTACCAGAACTATGGCTACACCTTC. The rearrangement uses TRBV27 and TRBJ1-2; D is ambiguous. Germline CDR1 is MNHEY and CDR2 is SMNVEV (reference sequence). The CDR3 has 13 amino acids. V lost 3 bases, J lost 2 bases, and 7 bases lay in between.

CDR3 in amino acids: CSVPEMLPGKDTQYF. The CDR3 DNA follows: TGCAGCGTCCCCGAGATGTTGCCAGGGAAAGATACGCAGTATTTT. The V and J genes are TRBV29-1 and TRBJ2-3; D possibly corresponds to TRBD1 (5 bases). The CDR3 has 15 amino acids. V lost 6 bases to trimming and J lost 5 bases, with 21 bases between them. Germline CDR1 reads SQVTM; CDR2 reads ANQGSEA.

V usage is TRBV4-1 and J usage is TRBJ1-2; 8 positions match TRBD1. V trimming: 3 bases; J trimming: 2 bases; junction bases outside the gene matches: 8. This CDR3 comprises 16 residues. Germline V gene data show CDR1 as MGHRA and CDR2 as YSYEKL. This CDR3 is CASSHRTGQENYGYTF. In DNA form, the CDR3 reads TGCGCCAGCAGCCACCGAACGGGACAGGAGAACTATGGCTACACCTTC.

This sequence joins TRBV5-4 and TRBJ2-3; 9 bases fit TRBD2. The junction had 7 bases not matched to a gene; V was cut back by 2 bases and J by 3 bases. Germline V gives CDR1 SGHNT, CDR2 YYREEE (reference sequence). The CDR3 covers 16 residues. The CDR3 loop reads CASSLRLADITDTQYF. The CDR3 bases are TGTGCCAGCAGCTTAAGACTAGCGGATATAACAGATACGCAGTATTTT.

The chain links TRBV11-2 to TRBJ2-3; D gene ambiguous. There are 12 residues in the CDR3. V lost 6 bases to trimming and J lost 5 bases, with 9 bases between them. Germline CDR1 SGHAT, CDR2 FQNNGV. CDR3 coding DNA: TGTGCCAGCAGACCACTTGGAGATACGCAGTATTTT. It translates to CASRPLGDTQYF.

This rearrangement joins TRBV7-3 to TRBJ2-1, with TRBD1 matching 7 bases. After removal of 4 bases from V and 2 bases from J, the junction contained 5 bases not matched to a gene. The CDR3 is 15 amino acids. The germline V gene has CDR1 SGHTA and CDR2 FQGTGA. The CDR3 loop reads CASSSRQGTYNEQFF. CDR3 nucleotide sequence: TGTGCCAGCAGCTCCAGACAGGGAACCTACAATGAGCAGTTCTTC.

This chain joins TRBV5-4 and TRBJ2-7; TRBD1 might be the D (5 bases). V was shortened by 3 bases and J by 6 bases, with 13 bases between the two germline ends. The CDR3 covers 13 residues. CDR1 and CDR2 from the germline V gene are SGHNT and YYREEE (reference sequence). DNA of the CDR3: TGTGCCAGCAGCTCCCAGGGAAGTTTCGAGCAGTACTTC. Encoded protein: CASSSQGSFEQYF. The whole variable domain, filled in from reference TRBV5-4 and TRBJ2-7, reads ETGVTQSPTHLIKTRGQQVTLRCSSQSGHNTVSWYQQALGQGPQFIFQYYREEENGRGNFPPRFSGLQFPNYSSELNVNALELDDSALYLCASSSQGSFEQYFGPGTRLTVT.

About this clone: Compared with germline, one end of the junction differs, possibly owing to a read error. V gene TRBV27 combines with J gene TRBJ2-2, with 8 bases aligning to TRBD1. The CDR3 sequence is 15 residues long. Per the germline V gene, CDR1 is MNHEY and CDR2 is SMNVEV (reference sequence). CDR3 in amino acids: CASRPGQVNTGELFF. CDR3 coding DNA: TGTGCCAGCAGACCGGGACAGGTCAACACCGGAGAGCTGTTTTTT.

The chain carries TRBV14 and TRBJ2-2; a weak D match, TRBD2 (6 bases). Trimming removed 4 bases from V and 7 bases from J, with 13 bases in between. The CDR3 has 14 amino acids. The germline V gene encodes CDR1 SGHDN and CDR2 FVKESK. DNA of the CDR3: TGTGCCAGCAGCCGGGACTCAGCCCTCGGGGAGCTGTTTTTT. Residues: CASSRDSALGELFF.

The rearrangement links TRBV29-1 to TRBJ2-1, with 12 nucleotides matching TRBD2. CDR1 SQVTM and CDR2 ANQGSEA come from the germline V gene. The CDR3 has 13 amino acids. The V gene end was trimmed by 8 bases and the J gene end by 9 bases; junction bases not matched to a gene: 8. The CDR3 DNA is TGCAGCCTCGCTAGCGGGAGGGGGCTTGAGCAGTTCTTC. The encoded protein is CSLASGRGLEQFF.

This clone was observed a single time. This chain links TRBV7-9 with TRBJ1-1; maybe TRBD1 (6 bases). Trimming stripped 4 bases from V and 8 bases from J, with 17 bases between. The V gene's germline CDR1 is SEHNR and CDR2 FQNEAQ (reference sequence). This CDR3 spans 14 amino acids. The CDR3 DNA is TGTGCCAGCAGCTCAAGCCCACAGGGTAGGGAAGCTTTCTTT. Translating it yields CASSSSPQGREAFF.

This chain links TRBV18 with TRBJ2-2; D gene unclear. The CDR3 extends over 13 amino acids. V was clipped by 6 bases and J by 6 bases, with 11 bases between them. The germline V gene encodes CDR1 KGHSH and CDR2 LQKENI. Here the CDR3 DNA reads TGTGCCAGCTCCCGGCAGGAATCCGGGGAGCTGTTTTTT. As protein: CASSRQESGELFF.

The genes are TRBV5-1 and TRBJ2-1; 14 bases match TRBD2. Per germline, CDR1 SGHRS and CDR2 YFSETQ. Trimming cost V 0 bases and J 8 bases; bases outside gene matches: 7. The length of the CDR3 is 17 residues. The CDR3 nucleotides are TGCGCCAGCAGCTTGGCCCTGACTAGCGGGAGGGCCGATGAGCAGTTCTTC. Encoded protein: CASSLALTSGRADEQFF. The variable domain in full, with the rest retrieved from reference TRBV5-1 and TRBJ2-1, is KAGVTQTPRYLIKTRGQQVTLSCSPISGHRSVSWYQQTPGQGLQFLFEYFSETQRNKGNFPGRFSGRQFSNSRSEMNVSTLELGDSALYLCASSLALTSGRADEQFFGPGTRLTVL.